This TCR beta chain was sequenced for a study of T cells in Graves' hyperthyroidism and ophthalmopathy. Study-wide results and limits: The model forecast ophthalmopathy, anticipating it by a median around 6.5 months before onset.

What was amplified from RNA transcripts were TCR beta CDR3 regions. During a first-round RT-PCR of the TCR CDR3, the HTBI primer set was used. In TCRdb, the multiplex PCR reads were re-called with MiXCR into one record per CDR3 protein. The sample lists around 300,000 distinct CDR3 sequences, around 13% occurring once. Orbital computed tomography and thyroid ultrasound, together with serum TRAb and thyroxine and clinical symptoms, were used for diagnoses. This clonotype was recorded a few times. Its antigen is undetermined. The CDR3 loop spans 16 amino acids. Germline V gene data show CDR1 as SGHRS and CDR2 as YFSETQ. The germline V and J ends were trimmed by 4 bases and 3 bases, with 18 bases remaining between them.

The sample taken for sequencing was blood. The TCR was taken from a woman between 35 and 50 years old with Graves' ophthalmopathy. The chain combines TRBV5-1 with TRBJ2-3; D possibly corresponds to TRBD1 (6 bases). The CDR3 region has the DNA TGCGCCAGCAGCCAGGGGACCCGAAGAGGGACAGATACGCAGTATTTT. It yields the protein CASSQGTRRGTDTQYF.